This is a list of T cell receptor beta chains from one sample in a study of response to subunit inactivated influenza vaccine. TCRdb processed the RT-PCR reads anew with MiXCR; each CDR3 protein has one entry. The data hold roughly 780,000 distinct CDR3 sequences, with about 18% observed a single time. Specimen: PBMCs from blood, collected around 5 days after vaccination. Receptor source: a man between 45 and 60 years old who received an inactivated influenza vaccine. The CDR3 runs from the conserved cysteine through the conserved F or W. A D gene is named only where the DNA matches it firmly. A row's size may be missing; if present it is once, few, many or a size class.

CDR3 DNA	CDR3 protein	clone size	J gene	D gene	V gene
TGTGCCAGCAGCTTGTGGCAGGGGGCCACCGGGGAGCTGTTTTTT	CASSLWQGATGELFF	-	TRBJ2-2	TRBD1	TRBV5-5
TGTGCCAGCACCACCGGTCCTTACAATGAGCAGTTCTTC	CASTTGPYNEQFF	many	TRBJ2-1	-	TRBV12-3/TRBV12-4
TGCAGTGCCTCACAGGGGCCGGCGAATTCACCCCTCCACTTT	CSASQGPANSPLHF	few	TRBJ1-6	TRBD1	TRBV20-1
TGTGCCATCAGTGATAGGAGGGAGGTGCTGGATGAAAAACTGTTTTTT	CAISDRREVLDEKLFF	few	TRBJ1-4	-	TRBV10-3
TGTGCCAGCAGTACCATAGCGGGAGCCTACGAGCAGTACTTC	CASSTIAGAYEQYF	-	TRBJ2-7	TRBD2	TRBV27
TGCAGTGCAATCCGGCCAGAAAGCCCAGATACGCAGTATTTT	CSAIRPESPDTQYF	-	TRBJ2-3	-	TRBV20-1
TGTGCCAGCAGCTTGGAGCGGGAAAAACTGTTTTTT	CASSLEREKLFF	once	TRBJ1-4	-	TRBV11-2
TGTGCCAGCAGGTCTATTGGGAAACTAATTCTTTCACCCCTCCACTTT	CASRSIGKLILSPLHF	few	TRBJ1-6	-	TRBV6-1
TGCGCCAGCAGCCAGGTCGACAGGGGGGCGAGCGGCTACACCTTC	CASSQVDRGASGYTF	few	TRBJ1-2	TRBD1	TRBV4-3
TGTGCCAGCAGTCTTTCCTCCATGCAGTATTTT	CASSLSSMQYF	few	TRBJ2-3	-	TRBV6-5
TGTGCCAGCAGTATTTACAGGGAAAAACTGTTTTTT	CASSIYREKLFF	-	TRBJ1-4	-	TRBV28
TGTGCCAGCAGCGCAGGGGCTAGGGAAAGCCAGTACTTC	CASSAGARESQYF	-	TRBJ2-5	-	TRBV7-2
TGCAGCGCCGGACATAGCAATCAGCCCCAGCATTTT	CSAGHSNQPQHF	few	TRBJ1-5	-	TRBV29-1
TGTGCCAGCAGCTTAAGAAGCTGGGGGAACACTGAAGCTTTCTTT	CASSLRSWGNTEAFF	-	TRBJ1-1	-	TRBV11-1
TGTGCCACCAGTGATAGGACTGGTAATCAGCCCCAGCATTTT	CATSDRTGNQPQHF	-	TRBJ1-5	-	TRBV24-1
TGTGCCAGCAGCTTTTGGTCTAGCGGGGCGCCGAACACCGGGGAGCTGTTTTTT	CASSFWSSGAPNTGELFF	-	TRBJ2-2	TRBD2	TRBV11-2
TGTGCCACCAGCCGGGGACTAGCGGGAGGCAATGAGCAGTTCTTC	CATSRGLAGGNEQFF	few	TRBJ2-1	TRBD2	TRBV15
TGTGCCAGCTGTCCCGGGACTAGCTCGGTCGGGGAGCTGTTTTTT	CASCPGTSSVGELFF	few	TRBJ2-2	TRBD2	TRBV6-1
TGTGCCAGCAGCTTAAAATTTAATTCACCCCTCCACTTT	CASSLKFNSPLHF	many	TRBJ1-6	-	TRBV7-2
TGTGCCAGCAGTTCCGGGACAGGGGCGATCGGGGAGCTGTTTTTT	CASSSGTGAIGELFF	many	TRBJ2-2	TRBD1	TRBV12-3/TRBV12-4
TGTGCCAGCAGCATTCATCTAGGTGAGCAGTTCTTC	CASSIHLGEQFF	-	TRBJ2-1	-	TRBV5-5